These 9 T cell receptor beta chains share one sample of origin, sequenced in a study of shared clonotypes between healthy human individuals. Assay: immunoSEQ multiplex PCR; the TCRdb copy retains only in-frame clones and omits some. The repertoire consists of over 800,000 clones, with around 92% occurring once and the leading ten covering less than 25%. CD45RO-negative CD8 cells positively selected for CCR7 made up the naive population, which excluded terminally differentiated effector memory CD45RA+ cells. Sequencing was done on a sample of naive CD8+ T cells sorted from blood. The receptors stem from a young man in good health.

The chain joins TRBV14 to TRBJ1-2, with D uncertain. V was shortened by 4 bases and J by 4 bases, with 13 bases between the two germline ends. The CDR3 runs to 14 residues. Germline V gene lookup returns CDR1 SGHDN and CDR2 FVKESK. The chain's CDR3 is CASSPTGGPYGYTF. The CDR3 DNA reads TGTGCCAGCAGCCCGACCGGAGGCCCCTATGGCTACACCTTC.

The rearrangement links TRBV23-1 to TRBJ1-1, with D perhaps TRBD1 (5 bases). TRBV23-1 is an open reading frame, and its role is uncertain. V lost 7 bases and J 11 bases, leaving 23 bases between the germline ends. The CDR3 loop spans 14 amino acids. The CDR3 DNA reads TGCGCCAGCACCCCGACAGCCCGAGGTTCATGGGCTTTCTTT. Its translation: CASTPTARGSWAFF.

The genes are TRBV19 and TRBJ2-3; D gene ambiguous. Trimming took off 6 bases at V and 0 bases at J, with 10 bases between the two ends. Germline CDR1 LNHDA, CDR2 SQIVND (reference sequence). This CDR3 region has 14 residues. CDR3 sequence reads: CASREGSSTDTQYF. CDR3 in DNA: TGTGCCAGTAGAGAAGGAAGTAGCACAGATACGCAGTATTTT.

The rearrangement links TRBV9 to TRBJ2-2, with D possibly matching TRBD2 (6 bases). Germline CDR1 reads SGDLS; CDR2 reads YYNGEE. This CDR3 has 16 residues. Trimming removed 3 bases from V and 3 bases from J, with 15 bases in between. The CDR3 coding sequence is TGTGCCAGCAGCGACCGCGGGACGGACGACACCGGGGAGCTGTTTTTT. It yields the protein CASSDRGTDDTGELFF.

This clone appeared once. CDR3 sequence (DNA): TGTGCCAGCAGCGGAGACAGGGGGCCCTATGGCTACACCTTC. Residues: CASSGDRGPYGYTF. This rearrangement joins TRBV9 to TRBJ1-2, with 10 positions matching TRBD1. In germline, CDR1 is SGDLS, CDR2 YYNGEE. This CDR3 comprises 14 residues. With 3 bases clipped from V and 4 bases from J, the junction kept 3 bases outside the gene matches. Using reference TRBV9 and TRBJ1-2 for the parts outside the CDR3, the full variable domain is DSGVTQTPKHLITATGQRVTLRCSPRSGDLSVYWYQQSLDQGLQFLIQYYNGEERAKGNILERFSAQQFPDLHSELNLSSLELGDSALYFCASSGDRGPYGYTFGSGTRLTVV.

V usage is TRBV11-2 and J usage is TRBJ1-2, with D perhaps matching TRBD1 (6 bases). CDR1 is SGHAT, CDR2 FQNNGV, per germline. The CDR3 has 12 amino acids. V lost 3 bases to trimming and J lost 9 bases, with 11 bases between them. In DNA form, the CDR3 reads TGTGCCAGCAGCTTTACAGGGAAGAGCTACACCTTC. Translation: CASSFTGKSYTF.

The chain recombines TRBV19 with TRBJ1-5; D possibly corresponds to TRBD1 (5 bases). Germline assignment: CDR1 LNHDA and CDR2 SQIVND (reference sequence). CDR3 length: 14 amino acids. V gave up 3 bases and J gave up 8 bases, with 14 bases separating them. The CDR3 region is CASSIRGRGEPQHF. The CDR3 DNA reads TGTGCCAGTAGTATCCGGGGACGGGGCGAGCCCCAGCATTTT.

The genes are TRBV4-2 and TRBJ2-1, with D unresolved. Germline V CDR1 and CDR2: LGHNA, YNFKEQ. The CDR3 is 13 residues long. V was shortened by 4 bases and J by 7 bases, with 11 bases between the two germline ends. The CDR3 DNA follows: TGTGCCAGCAGCCCCCAGGCGTGGAATGAGCAGTTCTTC. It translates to CASSPQAWNEQFF.

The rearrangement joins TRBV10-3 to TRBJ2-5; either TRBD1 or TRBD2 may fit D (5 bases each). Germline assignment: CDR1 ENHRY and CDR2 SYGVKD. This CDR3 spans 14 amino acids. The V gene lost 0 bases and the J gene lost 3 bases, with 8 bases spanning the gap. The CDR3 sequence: CAISESRGEETQYF. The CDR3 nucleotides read TGTGCCATCAGTGAGTCACGGGGCGAAGAGACCCAGTACTTC.